One and the same sample provided the 23 T cell receptor beta chains below, sequenced in a study of identifying expanded T cells in peripheral blood. The protocol was immunoSEQ multiplex PCR, while the TCRdb copy is restricted to in-frame clones and leaves out a portion. The sample lists 70,000 to 100,000 clones; about 90% were seen once. The sample comprised blood. The source of these receptors is a person aged 18 to 70 in good health.

The chain carries TRBV7-2 and TRBJ2-3; D gene ambiguous. CDR3 length: 15 amino acids. V was pared by 8 bases and J by 1 base, with 16 bases between. Germline lookup yields CDR1 SGHTA and CDR2 FQGNSA. As DNA, the CDR3 is TGTGCCAGCCGCGAATCAGGATCCCGCACAGATACGCAGTATTTT. Protein: CASRESGSRTDTQYF.

The chain recombines TRBV2 with TRBJ2-5, with D possibly TRBD1 on 6 matching bases. This CDR3 has 13 amino acids. Between the trimmed V and J ends, which lost 10 bases and 4 bases, there was a span of 16 bases. The germline gives CDR1 SNHLY, CDR2 FYNNEI. The CDR3 nucleotides are TGTGCCACCAACCACAGGGAAGGAGAGACCCAGTACTTC. Translated, it gives CATNHREGETQYF.

For the CDR3, the DNA is TGTGCCAGTAGCCCTTGGGGACAGGGGTACGAGCAGTACTTC. This sequence encodes CASSPWGQGYEQYF. The gene calls are TRBV19 and TRBJ2-7, with 10 bases that match TRBD1. J lost 4 bases, V lost 6 bases, and 6 bases had no gene match. The CDR3 is 14 amino acids. Germline V lookup: CDR1 LNHDA, CDR2 SQIVND (reference sequence).

The chain combines TRBV4-3 with TRBJ2-7; possibly TRBD2 for D (5 bases). V lost 0 bases, J lost 1 base, and 10 bases lay in between. CDR3 length equals 15 residues. Germline V gives CDR1 LGHNA, CDR2 YSLEER. The DNA for the CDR3 is TGCGCCAGCAGCCAAGATGGGAGAGGGTCCTACGAGCAGTACTTC. This gives the protein CASSQDGRGSYEQYF.

The chain carries TRBV20-1 and TRBJ2-3; D remains unclear. CDR1 DFQATT and CDR2 SNEGSKA come from the germline V gene (reference sequence). This CDR3 region has 11 residues. V shed 3 bases and J shed 8 bases, with 9 bases lying between them. The CDR3 sequence is CSASPQATQYF. As DNA, the CDR3 is TGCAGTGCTAGCCCTCAGGCTACGCAGTATTTT.

This rearrangement joins TRBV7-9 to TRBJ2-7, with TRBD1 as a possible D gene (6 bases). The ends were cut back, 5 bases at V and 5 bases at J, with 19 bases in the middle. This CDR3 is built from 15 residues. Per germline, CDR1 SEHNR and CDR2 FQNEAQ (reference sequence). The CDR3 region has the DNA TGTGCCAGCAGCAGCTTCACCCGGTGGGACAACGAGCAGTACTTC. Translating it yields CASSSFTRWDNEQYF.

This clone was counted only a few times. V is TRBV15 and J is TRBJ2-3, with a possible D match to TRBD1 (6 bases). With 0 bases removed from V and 4 bases from J, the gap between germline ends came to 17 bases. The germline V gene has CDR1 LNHNV and CDR2 YYDKDF (reference sequence). This CDR3 contains 17 residues. The CDR3 loop is CATSRDPTGLSADTQYF. CDR3 nucleotides: TGTGCCACCAGCAGAGATCCGACAGGTTTGTCGGCAGATACGCAGTATTTT.

This sequence joins TRBV27 and TRBJ1-2; D perhaps matches TRBD1 (6 bases). The CDR3 is 12 amino acids. Germline V CDR1 and CDR2: MNHEY, SMNVEV (reference sequence). Trimming left V 2 bases short and J 5 bases short, with 6 bases between. The CDR3 region is CASSLQGYGYTF. The CDR3 DNA reads TGTGCCAGCAGTTTACAGGGGTATGGCTACACCTTC.

The genes are TRBV29-1 and TRBJ2-3; D uncertain. V was pared by 3 bases and J by 2 bases, with 9 bases between. Germline values: CDR1 SQVTM, CDR2 ANQGSEA. The CDR3 loop spans 13 amino acids. CDR3 residues: CSVEASFTDTQYF. DNA of the CDR3: TGCAGCGTTGAGGCCAGTTTCACAGATACGCAGTATTTT.

J is TRBJ2-3 and V is TRBV30; 10 nucleotides align to TRBD2. Germline V lookup: CDR1 GTSNPN, CDR2 SVGIG (reference sequence). CDR3 length: 13 amino acids. V was pared by 7 bases and J by 1 base, with 2 bases of the junction left unmatched. CDR3 sequence (DNA): TGTGCCTACCTAGCGGGGGGCACAGATACGCAGTATTTT. Encoded protein: CAYLAGGTDTQYF.

This clone was counted between two and nine times. The rearrangement uses TRBV5-6 and TRBJ1-1, with D uncertain. With 4 bases removed from V and 2 bases from J, the gap between germline ends came to 9 bases. Per the germline V gene, CDR1 is SGHDT and CDR2 is YYEEEE. The length of the CDR3 is 13 residues. The CDR3 reads CASSQDSNTEAFF. In DNA form, the CDR3 reads TGTGCCAGCAGCCAAGACTCTAACACTGAAGCTTTCTTT.

The rearrangement joins TRBV14 to TRBJ1-2; 7 nucleotides align to TRBD1. This CDR3 has 15 amino acids. The germline V gene has CDR1 SGHDN and CDR2 FVKESK. The J segment lost 8 bases and the V segment lost 0 bases, leaving 9 bases of the junction unmatched. The CDR3 spells CASSQDRRDSEGYTF. The CDR3 nucleotides read TGTGCCAGCAGCCAAGATCGCCGGGACAGCGAGGGCTACACCTTC.

The chain employs TRBV11-2 and TRBJ1-2; D may be TRBD1 (6 bases). Germline lookup yields CDR1 SGHAT and CDR2 FQNNGV. V dropped 1 base and J dropped 5 bases, with 17 bases sitting between them. The CDR3 spans 16 residues. CDR3 DNA sequence: TGTGCCAGCAGCTTAGGAAGCCCGGCAGGGGAGTATGGCTACACCTTC. It encodes CASSLGSPAGEYGYTF.

The CDR3 loop is CASSPGPGYYGYTF. The CDR3 DNA sequence: TGTGCCAGCAGCCCAGGCCCCGGCTACTATGGCTACACCTTC. The V gene is TRBV7-9, the J gene TRBJ1-2; D uncertain. CDR3 length: 14 amino acids. The V end was cut by 5 bases, the J end by 3 bases, with 13 bases between. Germline V gene lookup returns CDR1 SEHNR and CDR2 FQNEAQ (reference sequence).

CDR3 protein: CASSASGSSYNEQFF. Here the CDR3 DNA reads TGTGCCAGCAGCGCCTCCGGGAGCTCCTACAATGAGCAGTTCTTC. This chain uses TRBV9 with TRBJ2-1, with a weak D call TRBD2 (6 bases). Germline CDR1 and CDR2: SGDLS and YYNGEE. The CDR3 runs to 15 residues. Trimming stripped 3 bases from V and 0 bases from J, with 10 bases between. The whole variable domain, filled in from reference TRBV9 and TRBJ2-1, reads DSGVTQTPKHLITATGQRVTLRCSPRSGDLSVYWYQQSLDQGLQFLIQYYNGEERAKGNILERFSAQQFPDLHSELNLSSLELGDSALYFCASSASGSSYNEQFFGPGTRLTVL.

The chain carries TRBV19 and TRBJ2-5; weak D call: TRBD2 (7 bases). Germline assignment: CDR1 LNHDA and CDR2 SQIVND (reference sequence). The CDR3 totals 12 residues. V was clipped by 10 bases and J by 1 base, with 10 bases between them. The CDR3 DNA sequence: TGTGCCACTGGGGGGGCCCAAGAGACCCAGTACTTC. Translated: CATGGAQETQYF. The entire variable domain, with the rest obtained from reference TRBV19 and TRBJ2-5, is as follows: DGGITQSPKYLFRKEGQNVTLSCEQNLNHDAMYWYRQDPGQGLRLIYYSQIVNDFQKGDIAEGYSVSREKKESFPLTVTSAQKNPTAFYLCATGGAQETQYFGPGTRLLVL.

This sequence joins TRBV29-1 and TRBJ1-1; 11 nucleotides line up with TRBD1. Germline V lookup: CDR1 SQVTM, CDR2 ANQGSEA. The CDR3 runs 13 residues. J gave up 5 bases and V 7 bases, and 6 bases lay outside the gene matches. The CDR3: CSGTGGVTTEAFF. CDR3 bases: TGCAGCGGGACAGGGGGCGTAACGACTGAAGCTTTCTTT.

The chain couples TRBV4-1 to TRBJ2-5; perhaps D is TRBD1 or TRBD2 (5 bases each). There are 15 residues in the CDR3. The germline V gene encodes CDR1 MGHRA and CDR2 YSYEKL. Trimming removed 4 bases from V and 0 bases from J, with 12 bases in between. CDR3 protein: CASSLTGTYQETQYF. The CDR3 bases are TGCGCCAGCAGCCTAACCGGGACGTACCAAGAGACCCAGTACTTC.

This sequence joins TRBV7-9 and TRBJ2-3; D may match TRBD1 or TRBD2 (6 bases each). The CDR3 runs to 19 residues. Germline loops: CDR1 SEHNR, CDR2 FQNEAQ (reference sequence). The V end was cut by 0 bases, the J end by 0 bases, with 19 bases between. CDR3 bases: TGTGCCAGCAGCTTAGCGACATATTCGGGGGCGGGCAGCACAGATACGCAGTATTTT. Its protein is CASSLATYSGAGSTDTQYF.

CDR3 amino acids: CASSAPGTVFNYGYTF. The CDR3 region has the DNA TGTGCCAGCTCCGCCCCCGGGACAGTGTTTAACTATGGCTACACCTTC. The rearrangement joins TRBV18 to TRBJ1-2; 7 bases are shared with TRBD1. J gave up 1 base and V 6 bases, and 11 bases lay outside the gene matches. The V gene's germline CDR1 is KGHSH and CDR2 LQKENI. The CDR3 length is 16 residues.

V gene TRBV4-3 combines with J gene TRBJ2-1; D remains ambiguous. Deletions cut 0 bases from V and 8 bases from J, with 14 bases between. The germline gives CDR1 LGHNA, CDR2 YSLEER. This CDR3 is 15 amino acids long. CDR3 residues: CASSQDGRPGDEQFF. The DNA for the CDR3 is TGCGCCAGCAGCCAAGATGGACGACCTGGGGATGAGCAGTTCTTC.

The genes are TRBV25-1 and TRBJ2-3; D could derive from TRBD1 or TRBD2 (7 bases each). Germline V gene sequence: CDR1 MGHDK, CDR2 SYGVNS. The CDR3 covers 14 residues. V was cut by 8 bases and J by 2 bases, with 14 bases left in between. The CDR3 coding sequence is TGTGCCAGCGGGGGGGACAGAGACACAGATACGCAGTATTTT. Residues: CASGGDRDTDTQYF.

CDR3 sequence: CASSLRQNTGELFF. CDR3 DNA: TGTGCCAGCAGCTTAAGGCAGAACACCGGGGAGCTGTTTTTT. The chain couples TRBV11-3 to TRBJ2-2; D remains unclear. Trimming stripped 2 bases from V and 1 base from J, with 5 bases between. The CDR3 length is 14 residues. Germline loops: CDR1 SGHNT, CDR2 YENEEA. The full variable domain, with the rest looked up from reference TRBV11-3 and TRBJ2-2, is EAGVVQSPRYKIIEKKQPVAFWCNPISGHNTLYWYLQNLGQGPELLIRYENEEAVDDSQLPKDRFSAERLKGVDSTLKIQPAELGDSAVYLCASSLRQNTGELFFGEGSRLTVL.